A selection of T cell receptor beta chains follows, all from one sample in a study of blood T cells in healthy people across ages. TCRdb called the 5' RACE reads again in MiXCR, with one record for every CDR3 protein. The data show about 1,500,000 distinct CDR3 sequences, approximately 38% seen once. The sequencing input was blood. Receptors were obtained from a woman between 18 and 30 years old in good health. The CDR3 runs from the conserved cysteine through the conserved F or W. D genes are given only for firm matches. Not all rows give a size; the values are once, few, many and, for expanded clones, a class.

>TRBD1|TRBJ1-1|TRBV7-9|-
TGTGCCAGCAGCGGACAACAGGGGGCCACTGAAGCTTTCTTT
CASSGQQGATEAFF
>-|TRBJ1-2|TRBV4-2|once
TGTGCCAGCAGCCGGGAGGATAGTGGTGATGGCTACACCTTC
CASSREDSGDGYTF
>TRBD1|TRBJ2-1|TRBV6-5|-
TGTGCCAGCAGTCGACCGGGACAGGGTCTTAGGTATGAGCAGTTCTTC
CASSRPGQGLRYEQFF
>TRBD2|TRBJ2-3|TRBV3-1|few
TGTGCCAGCAGCCAAGAAGGAGTAGCGGGAGGTTTCACAGATACGCAGTATTTT
CASSQEGVAGGFTDTQYF
>-|TRBJ1-2|TRBV20-1|few
TGCAGTGCTAGTTACAGCTCTGTGGGCTATGGCTACACCTTC
CSASYSSVGYGYTF
>-|TRBJ2-5|TRBV20-1|-
TGCAGTGCTAGGGAATCGTACCAAGAGACCCAGTACTTC
CSARESYQETQYF
>TRBD2|TRBJ2-2|TRBV6-1|-
TGTGCCAGCAGTCGACTAGCGGATAACACCGGGGAGCTGTTTTTT
CASSRLADNTGELFF
>-|TRBJ2-7|TRBV9|few
TGTGCCAGCAGCGTAGGGCTGCGCTACGAGCAGTACTTC
CASSVGLRYEQYF
>-|TRBJ2-5|TRBV5-1|-
TGCGCCAGCAGCTTGGGCGGGAATTCGAGGGAGACCCAGTACTTC
CASSLGGNSRETQYF
>-|TRBJ2-5|TRBV30|-
TGTGCCTGGAGTGTCTCTGAGACCCAGTACTTC
CAWSVSETQYF
>TRBD2|TRBJ2-7|TRBV14|few
TGTGCCAGCGCACACGGGGGACTAGCTTTCTACGAGCAGTACTTC
CASAHGGLAFYEQYF
>-|TRBJ2-1|TRBV11-2|few
TGTGCCAGCAGCTTCTCCTTCGTTGGGGGGCCAAAGGAGCAGTTCTTC
CASSFSFVGGPKEQFF
>TRBD2|TRBJ2-1|TRBV27|-
TGTGCCAGCAGTTTATCGTATCCCCTCGCTAGCGGAAACAATGAGCAGTTCTTC
CASSLSYPLASGNNEQFF
>-|TRBJ2-7|TRBV4-1|few
TGCGCCAGCAGCCAACTAGCGATAGCCTACGAGCAGTACTTC
CASSQLAIAYEQYF
>TRBD1|TRBJ1-1|TRBV6-1|-
TGTGCCAGCAGTGACGCCGGGACAGGGGGCGGTGAAGCTTTCTTT
CASSDAGTGGGEAFF
>-|TRBJ2-5|TRBV29-1|many
TGCAGCGTTGAAATGCGGGGACCGGGGAGTTTGGAGACCCAGTACTTC
CSVEMRGPGSLETQYF
>-|TRBJ2-5|TRBV18|-
TGTGCCTGCTCACCAGTACCCGGGATAAGGGAAGAGACCCAGTACTTC
CACSPVPGIREETQYF
>-|TRBJ1-5|TRBV2|-
TGTGCCAGCGGAGATCGACCGGGGGCGCATCAGCCCCAGCATTTT
CASGDRPGAHQPQHF
>-|TRBJ2-3|TRBV20-1|few
TGCAGTGTTAGAGTATCTAGCACAGATACGCAGTATTTT
CSVRVSSTDTQYF
>-|TRBJ1-2|TRBV27|-
TGTGCCAGCAGTAAGGGGTCTGGCTACACCTTC
CASSKGSGYTF
>TRBD2|TRBJ2-2|TRBV6-6|many
TGTGCCAGCAGTTCGACTAGCGAGATAAGCACCGGGGAGCTGTTTTTT
CASSSTSEISTGELFF
>TRBD2|TRBJ2-1|TRBV14|-
TGTGCCAGCAGCCCTCCGGGACTAGCGACTTACAATGAGCAGTTCTTC
CASSPPGLATYNEQFF
>-|TRBJ1-5|TRBV6-1|-
TGTGCCAGCAGTCCCCGGGGAGCAGTGATAGCGGATAGCAATCAGCCCCAGCATTTT
CASSPRGAVIADSNQPQHF
>-|TRBJ1-5|TRBV7-9|-
TGTGCCAGCAGCCAATGGGGTGGTCAGCCCCAGCATTTT
CASSQWGGQPQHF
>TRBD2|TRBJ2-1|TRBV6-6|-
TGTGCCAGCAGTTTACCCGCTAGCGGGAGGCCGTACAATGAGCAGTTCTTC
CASSLPASGRPYNEQFF
>TRBD2|TRBJ2-7|TRBV5-1|few
TGCGCCAGCAGCTCGGGGGTTTCGGGTAGCGGGAGCTCCTACGAGCAGTACTTC
CASSSGVSGSGSSYEQYF
>-|TRBJ1-1|TRBV20-1|few
TGCAGTGCTAGGCCCCAACCTACCACTGAAGCTTTCTTT
CSARPQPTTEAFF
>-|TRBJ2-6|TRBV29-1|-
TGCAGCGTTGAAGCTCTTTACGGAAACTCTGGGGCCAACGTCCTGTCTTTC
CSVEALYGNSGANVLSF
>TRBD2|TRBJ2-7|TRBV6-1|few
TGTGCCAGCAGTGTTTGGGCTAGCGGGCCATACGAGCAGTACTTC
CASSVWASGPYEQYF
>TRBD2|TRBJ2-3|TRBV24-1|-
TGTGCCACCAGTGATCCGGGAGGGACCTCAGATACGCAGTATTTT
CATSDPGGTSDTQYF
>-|TRBJ1-1|TRBV7-3|-
TGTGCCAGCAGCAATCAGGGTAACACTGAAGCTTTCTTT
CASSNQGNTEAFF
>-|TRBJ2-2|TRBV2|once
TGTGCCAGCAGTGAAACCGGGAGAGTCACCGGGGAGCTGTTTTTT
CASSETGRVTGELFF
>-|TRBJ2-1|TRBV7-2|-
TGTGCCAGCAGCCCCCGGTGGTCTCTAGGGCAGTTCTTC
CASSPRWSLGQFF
>TRBD2|TRBJ2-5|TRBV6-5|-
TGTGCCAGCAGTCCGGGGGGTCAGACCCAGTACTTC
CASSPGGQTQYF
>-|TRBJ1-1|TRBV10-3|few
TGTGCCATCAGTGAGTCAAGGGGGACTCCAAACACTGAAGCTTTCTTT
CAISESRGTPNTEAFF
>-|TRBJ2-7|TRBV28|-
TGTGCCAGCAGTCGGAGGGGGAACGAGCAGTACTTC
CASSRRGNEQYF
>-|TRBJ1-4|TRBV6-5|-
TGTGCCAGCAGTTACTCGGAAGGGACCGAAAAACTGTTTTTT
CASSYSEGTEKLFF
>-|TRBJ1-3|TRBV7-9|-
TGTGCCAGCACCGACACCGCCTCGAGACATTCCTCTGGAAACACCATATATTTT
CASTDTASRHSSGNTIYF
>-|TRBJ2-1|TRBV5-1|-
TGCGCCAGCAGCCAGGACTATTGGAATGAGCAGTTCTTC
CASSQDYWNEQFF
>-|TRBJ1-2|TRBV6-1|few
TGTGCCAGCAAAATTGTGGGTTCGGGGAGCTACACCTTC
CASKIVGSGSYTF
>TRBD2|TRBJ2-1|TRBV9|-
TGTGCCAGCAGCGTAGGGGTAGCGGGAGGAGTCGGCAATGAGCAGTTCTTC
CASSVGVAGGVGNEQFF
>TRBD1|TRBJ2-1|TRBV24-1|-
TGTGCCACCAGTGATTTGAGACAGGGGGACAATGAGCAGTTCTTC
CATSDLRQGDNEQFF